These T cell receptor beta chains were read from a single sample in a study of type 1 regulatory T cells. These TCRs' antigens remain unknown. TCRdb itself ran the reads through MiXCR, one entry per CDR3 protein. Among roughly 25,000 distinct CDR3 sequences, 55% to 75% were seen once, and the ten largest hold roughly 14%. Material for sequencing was cultured T cells, either the whole culture or a sorted T cell fraction (not recorded which). Receptors originate from a human donor in good health. Each CDR3 is given with its conserved first and last residue. Fields, in order: CDR3 DNA, CDR3 protein, D gene, V gene, CDR3 length, clone size, J gene. A D gene is named only where the DNA matches it firmly. Some rows have no size entry. The others give once, few or many, or a class for an expanded clone.

CDR3 DNA: TGCGCCAGCAGAAAGGAGGGGGCAACTGAAGCTTTCTTT
CDR3 protein: CASRKEGATEAFF
D gene: TRBD1
V gene: TRBV5-1
CDR3 length: 13
clone size: .
J gene: TRBJ1-1

CDR3 DNA: TGTGCCAGCAGCTTTTCCTCGGGGGGCGGAAGCAATCAGCCCCAGCATTTT
CDR3 protein: CASSFSSGGGSNQPQHF
D gene: .
V gene: TRBV27
CDR3 length: 17
clone size: .
J gene: TRBJ1-5

CDR3 DNA: TGTGCCAGCAGCCCTGGGACAGGGCAAATACTTAACTATGGCTACACCTTC
CDR3 protein: CASSPGTGQILNYGYTF
D gene: TRBD1
V gene: TRBV12-3/TRBV12-4
CDR3 length: 17
clone size: .
J gene: TRBJ1-2

CDR3 DNA: TGTGCCAGCTCGCGCTCACCTAGCAATCAGCCCCAGCATTTT
CDR3 protein: CASSRSPSNQPQHF
D gene: .
V gene: TRBV18
CDR3 length: 14
clone size: .
J gene: TRBJ1-5

CDR3 DNA: TGTGCCAGTGAGGGTCGCTCCTACGAGCAGTACTTC
CDR3 protein: CASEGRSYEQYF
D gene: .
V gene: TRBV28
CDR3 length: 12
clone size: .
J gene: TRBJ2-7

CDR3 DNA: TGTGCCAGCAGTTCCCCGCAAGCGGGGGTCTACGAGCAGTACTTC
CDR3 protein: CASSSPQAGVYEQYF
D gene: TRBD2
V gene: TRBV27
CDR3 length: 15
clone size: .
J gene: TRBJ2-7

CDR3 DNA: TGTGCCAGCAGCCCTGGCGGGGGAACTAATGAAAAACTGTTTTTT
CDR3 protein: CASSPGGGTNEKLFF
D gene: .
V gene: TRBV7-9
CDR3 length: 15
clone size: few
J gene: TRBJ1-4

CDR3 DNA: TGTGCCATCAGTGAAGGGACTGGAACCTATAGCAATCAGCCCCAGCATTTT
CDR3 protein: CAISEGTGTYSNQPQHF
D gene: .
V gene: TRBV10-3
CDR3 length: 17
clone size: once
J gene: TRBJ1-5

CDR3 DNA: TGTGCCAGCAGCTCGGGACAGCCGAATTCACCCCTCCACTTT
CDR3 protein: CASSSGQPNSPLHF
D gene: TRBD1
V gene: TRBV7-9
CDR3 length: 14
clone size: few
J gene: TRBJ1-6

CDR3 DNA: TGCGCCAGCAGCTATGGCATGTCGGGGGGCACAGATACGCAGTATTTT
CDR3 protein: CASSYGMSGGTDTQYF
D gene: .
V gene: TRBV5-1
CDR3 length: 16
clone size: .
J gene: TRBJ2-3

CDR3 DNA: TGTGCCAGCAGTTTCAACCCCATAATAATCAGGGGAGGAGGCACTGAAGCTTTCTTT
CDR3 protein: CASSFNPIIIRGGGTEAFF
D gene: .
V gene: TRBV2
CDR3 length: 19
clone size: .
J gene: TRBJ1-1

CDR3 DNA: TGTGCCAGCAGTGTCCAGGCGTCGGGCAATCAGCCCCAGCATTTT
CDR3 protein: CASSVQASGNQPQHF
D gene: .
V gene: TRBV12-3/TRBV12-4
CDR3 length: 15
clone size: few
J gene: TRBJ1-5

CDR3 DNA: TGCGCCAGCAGCGCGGCCGCGGGTTCTGGAAACACCATATATTTT
CDR3 protein: CASSAAAGSGNTIYF
D gene: .
V gene: TRBV4-3
CDR3 length: 15
clone size: .
J gene: TRBJ1-3

CDR3 DNA: TGTGCCAGCAGAGATCACAATTCCTACGAGCAGTACTTC
CDR3 protein: CASRDHNSYEQYF
D gene: .
V gene: TRBV6-5
CDR3 length: 13
clone size: .
J gene: TRBJ2-7

CDR3 DNA: TGCAGTGCTTTGGACCTAGCGGGGGGGATAAATGAGCAGTTCTTC
CDR3 protein: CSALDLAGGINEQFF
D gene: TRBD2
V gene: TRBV20-1
CDR3 length: 15
clone size: .
J gene: TRBJ2-1

CDR3 DNA: TGTGCCAGCAGCCAGAACAGGGGAAATGAAAACCTGTTTTTT
CDR3 protein: CASSQNRGNENLFF
D gene: TRBD1
V gene: TRBV3-1
CDR3 length: 14
clone size: .
J gene: TRBJ1-4

CDR3 DNA: TGTGCCACCAGTGATTTAGAGGAGCCCTCCTACAATGAGCAGTTCTTC
CDR3 protein: CATSDLEEPSYNEQFF
D gene: .
V gene: TRBV24-1
CDR3 length: 16
clone size: .
J gene: TRBJ2-1

CDR3 DNA: TGTGCCAGCAGCCCTACAGAGAAGGGGGTTGGCTACACCTTC
CDR3 protein: CASSPTEKGVGYTF
D gene: .
V gene: TRBV7-9
CDR3 length: 14
clone size: .
J gene: TRBJ1-2

CDR3 DNA: TGCGCCAGCAGCTTGGGGACATCGAACTACGAGCAGTACTTC
CDR3 protein: CASSLGTSNYEQYF
D gene: .
V gene: TRBV5-1
CDR3 length: 14
clone size: .
J gene: TRBJ2-7

CDR3 DNA: TGCAGTGCTAGAGATGGGGGAAAAAAGTCGGAGACCCAGTACTTC
CDR3 protein: CSARDGGKKSETQYF
D gene: .
V gene: TRBV20-1
CDR3 length: 15
clone size: .
J gene: TRBJ2-5

CDR3 DNA: TGCGCCAGCAGCTTGGAGGGTTCGGAGACCCAGTACTTC
CDR3 protein: CASSLEGSETQYF
D gene: .
V gene: TRBV5-1
CDR3 length: 13
clone size: .
J gene: TRBJ2-5

CDR3 DNA: TGTGCCAGCAGCTTAGTGGCCTTCCTCTCTGGAAACACCATATATTTT
CDR3 protein: CASSLVAFLSGNTIYF
D gene: .
V gene: TRBV7-2
CDR3 length: 16
clone size: .
J gene: TRBJ1-3

CDR3 DNA: TGCAGTGCTACAAACCCCGGGACAGGGTTCACTGAAGCTTTCTTT
CDR3 protein: CSATNPGTGFTEAFF
D gene: TRBD1
V gene: TRBV20-1
CDR3 length: 15
clone size: .
J gene: TRBJ1-1

CDR3 DNA: TGCAGTGCTAGTCCACCCGGGCTGGTCGAAGCCTTCTTT
CDR3 protein: CSASPPGLVEAFF
D gene: .
V gene: TRBV20-1
CDR3 length: 13
clone size: .
J gene: TRBJ1-1

CDR3 DNA: TGCAGCGTTGAAATGGGGGAGGTACAGTCCTCTGGGCAGTTCTTC
CDR3 protein: CSVEMGEVQSSGQFF
D gene: .
V gene: TRBV29-1
CDR3 length: 15
clone size: .
J gene: TRBJ2-1

CDR3 DNA: TGTGCCAGCAGTGTGGGTTCCCTACAAGAGACCCAGTACTTC
CDR3 protein: CASSVGSLQETQYF
D gene: .
V gene: TRBV2
CDR3 length: 14
clone size: .
J gene: TRBJ2-5

CDR3 DNA: TGTGCCAGCAGCTTGGAGACAGAATACACCGGGGAGCTGTTTTTT
CDR3 protein: CASSLETEYTGELFF
D gene: .
V gene: TRBV5-6
CDR3 length: 15
clone size: .
J gene: TRBJ2-2

CDR3 DNA: TGTGCCAGCAGCCAACAAATGACTAGCGGAGGGAATACGCAGTATTTT
CDR3 protein: CASSQQMTSGGNTQYF
D gene: TRBD2
V gene: TRBV7-2
CDR3 length: 16
clone size: few
J gene: TRBJ2-3

CDR3 DNA: TGTGCCAGCAGTTACCCGGACAGGAACCGGTTAATTGAGCAGTTCTTC
CDR3 protein: CASSYPDRNRLIEQFF
D gene: TRBD1
V gene: TRBV6-5
CDR3 length: 16
clone size: .
J gene: TRBJ2-1

CDR3 DNA: TGTGCCAGCAGCTCACCCTACCCGGGACTAGCGGGGGAGCCCACAGATACGCAGTATTTT
CDR3 protein: CASSSPYPGLAGEPTDTQYF
D gene: TRBD2
V gene: TRBV11-3
CDR3 length: 20
clone size: .
J gene: TRBJ2-3

CDR3 DNA: TGTGCCAGCAGCAAGGGGGCAAAAAACATTCAGTACTTC
CDR3 protein: CASSKGAKNIQYF
D gene: TRBD1
V gene: TRBV2
CDR3 length: 13
clone size: .
J gene: TRBJ2-4

CDR3 DNA: TGTGCCAGCAGAGGGGGTGTACAGGGGCCAACTGAAGCTTTCTTT
CDR3 protein: CASRGGVQGPTEAFF
D gene: TRBD1
V gene: TRBV6-5
CDR3 length: 15
clone size: once
J gene: TRBJ1-1

CDR3 DNA: TGCGCCAGCAGGCCGACTAGCACCTTTTACAATGAGCAGTTCTTC
CDR3 protein: CASRPTSTFYNEQFF
D gene: TRBD2
V gene: TRBV5-1
CDR3 length: 15
clone size: .
J gene: TRBJ2-1

CDR3 DNA: TGTGCCAGCAGCCGGCAGGGTCGGTACGAGCAGTACTTC
CDR3 protein: CASSRQGRYEQYF
D gene: .
V gene: TRBV5-5
CDR3 length: 13
clone size: few
J gene: TRBJ2-7

CDR3 DNA: TGTGCCAGCAACCCCGGGGGCGTCCGGCGGTATTTTGGCTACACCTTC
CDR3 protein: CASNPGGVRRYFGYTF
D gene: .
V gene: TRBV27
CDR3 length: 16
clone size: .
J gene: TRBJ1-2

CDR3 DNA: TGTGCCAGCAGTTTAGGGGGTAGCGGGGGGGCCCACGAGCAGTACTTC
CDR3 protein: CASSLGGSGGAHEQYF
D gene: TRBD2
V gene: TRBV12-3/TRBV12-4
CDR3 length: 16
clone size: .
J gene: TRBJ2-7

CDR3 DNA: TGTGCCAGCAGCTTCACGACAGGGAATAATGAAAAACTGTTTTTT
CDR3 protein: CASSFTTGNNEKLFF
D gene: TRBD1
V gene: TRBV7-9
CDR3 length: 15
clone size: .
J gene: TRBJ1-4

CDR3 DNA: TGTGCCAGCTCACCGGGCCTGTTGAACACTGAAGCTTTCTTT
CDR3 protein: CASSPGLLNTEAFF
D gene: .
V gene: TRBV18
CDR3 length: 14
clone size: .
J gene: TRBJ1-1

CDR3 DNA: TGTGCCAGCAGCTTTAGCGCGAGCTCCTACAATGAGCAGTTCTTC
CDR3 protein: CASSFSASSYNEQFF
D gene: .
V gene: TRBV7-2
CDR3 length: 15
clone size: medium-sized
J gene: TRBJ2-1

CDR3 DNA: TGTGCCAGCAGCCCCCGCGTAGCGGGGGGGCCTACAGATACGCAGTATTTT
CDR3 protein: CASSPRVAGGPTDTQYF
D gene: TRBD2
V gene: TRBV7-9
CDR3 length: 17
clone size: few
J gene: TRBJ2-3

CDR3 DNA: TGTGCCAGCACCACAACCCGGGACAGAAACACCGGGGAGCTGTTTTTT
CDR3 protein: CASTTTRDRNTGELFF
D gene: TRBD1
V gene: TRBV6-2/TRBV6-3
CDR3 length: 16
clone size: .
J gene: TRBJ2-2

CDR3 DNA: TGCGCCAGCAGCTTGGTTCCAGCGGGGGGGCAAGAGACCCAGTACTTC
CDR3 protein: CASSLVPAGGQETQYF
D gene: TRBD2
V gene: TRBV5-1
CDR3 length: 16
clone size: .
J gene: TRBJ2-5

CDR3 DNA: TGCAGTGCCCACGGGGGGGCCTACGAGCAGTTCTTC
CDR3 protein: CSAHGGAYEQFF
D gene: TRBD2
V gene: TRBV20-1
CDR3 length: 12
clone size: .
J gene: TRBJ2-1

CDR3 DNA: TGTGCCAGCTCACCGGGACAGGGAGGGTACAATGAGCAGTTCTTC
CDR3 protein: CASSPGQGGYNEQFF
D gene: TRBD1
V gene: TRBV18
CDR3 length: 15
clone size: medium-sized
J gene: TRBJ2-1

CDR3 DNA: TGTGCCAGCAGCATTTACAATCAGCCCCAGCATTTT
CDR3 protein: CASSIYNQPQHF
D gene: .
V gene: TRBV7-2
CDR3 length: 12
clone size: .
J gene: TRBJ1-5

CDR3 DNA: TGTGCCAGCAGTTACTCTTGGACAGGCGCCTCCTACGAGCAGTACTTC
CDR3 protein: CASSYSWTGASYEQYF
D gene: TRBD1
V gene: TRBV6-6
CDR3 length: 16
clone size: .
J gene: TRBJ2-7

CDR3 DNA: TGCAGTGCTAGAACCCATCTGGCGTCGGGAGAGACCCAGTACTTC
CDR3 protein: CSARTHLASGETQYF
D gene: .
V gene: TRBV20-1
CDR3 length: 15
clone size: .
J gene: TRBJ2-5

CDR3 DNA: TGTGCCAGCAGCCAAGCTAGCGGGGGCACCTACGAGCAGTACTTC
CDR3 protein: CASSQASGGTYEQYF
D gene: TRBD2
V gene: TRBV4-2
CDR3 length: 15
clone size: few
J gene: TRBJ2-7

CDR3 DNA: TGCACCAGCAGCCCGTCACCGGGACAGGCGTCAGGAAACACCATATATTTT
CDR3 protein: CTSSPSPGQASGNTIYF
D gene: TRBD1
V gene: TRBV4-1
CDR3 length: 17
clone size: once
J gene: TRBJ1-3